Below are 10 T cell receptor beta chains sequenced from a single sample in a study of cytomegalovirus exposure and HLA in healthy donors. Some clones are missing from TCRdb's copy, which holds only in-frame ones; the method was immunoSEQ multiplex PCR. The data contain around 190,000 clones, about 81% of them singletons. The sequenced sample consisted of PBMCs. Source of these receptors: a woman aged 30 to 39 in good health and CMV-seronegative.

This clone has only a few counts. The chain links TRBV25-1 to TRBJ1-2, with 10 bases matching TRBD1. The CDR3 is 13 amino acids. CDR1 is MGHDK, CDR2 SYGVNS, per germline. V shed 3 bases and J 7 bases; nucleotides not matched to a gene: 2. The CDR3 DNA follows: TGTGCCAGCAGTGAGGGGGACAGGGGTGGCTACACCTTC. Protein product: CASSEGDRGGYTF.

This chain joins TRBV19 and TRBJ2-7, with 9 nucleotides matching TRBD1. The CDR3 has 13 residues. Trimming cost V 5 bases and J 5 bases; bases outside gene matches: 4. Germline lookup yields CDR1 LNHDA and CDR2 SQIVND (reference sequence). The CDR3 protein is CASSLGQGHEQYF. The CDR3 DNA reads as TGTGCCAGTAGTTTGGGACAGGGCCACGAGCAGTACTTC.

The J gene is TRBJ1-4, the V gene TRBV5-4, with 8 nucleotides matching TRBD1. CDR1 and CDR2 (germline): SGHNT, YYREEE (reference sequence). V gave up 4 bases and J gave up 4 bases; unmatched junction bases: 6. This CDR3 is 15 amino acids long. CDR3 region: CASSIRTGRNEKLFF. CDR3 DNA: TGTGCCAGCAGCATACGGACAGGGCGTAATGAAAAACTGTTTTTT.

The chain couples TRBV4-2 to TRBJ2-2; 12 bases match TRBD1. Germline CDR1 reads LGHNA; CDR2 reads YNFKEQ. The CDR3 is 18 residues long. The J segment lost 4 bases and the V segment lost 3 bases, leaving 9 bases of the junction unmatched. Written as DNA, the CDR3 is TGTGCCAGCAGCCACCGGGACAGGGGGCCGATGGGCACCGGGGAGCTGTTTTTT. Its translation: CASSHRDRGPMGTGELFF.

This chain's CDR3 is CASSLDRGTNEQYF. The CDR3, as DNA: TGTGCCAGCAGCTTAGACAGGGGGACGAACGAGCAGTACTTC. The rearrangement links TRBV11-3 to TRBJ2-7; 7 nucleotides line up with TRBD1. Losses at the gene ends were 0 bases for V and 5 bases for J; bases not matched to a gene: 4. Germline values: CDR1 SGHNT, CDR2 YENEEA. The CDR3 spans 14 residues.

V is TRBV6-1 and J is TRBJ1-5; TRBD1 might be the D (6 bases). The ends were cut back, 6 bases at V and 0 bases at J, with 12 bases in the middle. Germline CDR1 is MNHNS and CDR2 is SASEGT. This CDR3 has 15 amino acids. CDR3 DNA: TGTGCCAGCAGAGCTGGACAGAATAGCAATCAGCCCCAGCATTTT. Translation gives CASRAGQNSNQPQHF.

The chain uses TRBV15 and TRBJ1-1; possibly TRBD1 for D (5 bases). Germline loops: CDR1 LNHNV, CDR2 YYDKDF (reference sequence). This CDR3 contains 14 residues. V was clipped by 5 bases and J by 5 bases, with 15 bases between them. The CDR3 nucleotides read TGTGCCACCAGCCCTGACCCAGGGACTACTGAAGCTTTCTTT. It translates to CATSPDPGTTEAFF.

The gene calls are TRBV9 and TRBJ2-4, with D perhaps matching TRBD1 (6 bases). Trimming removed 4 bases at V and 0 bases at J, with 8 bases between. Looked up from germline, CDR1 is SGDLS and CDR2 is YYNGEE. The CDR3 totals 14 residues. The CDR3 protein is CASSPGVAKNIQYF. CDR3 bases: TGTGCCAGCAGCCCAGGGGTAGCCAAAAACATTCAGTACTTC.

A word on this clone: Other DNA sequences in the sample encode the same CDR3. CDR3 loop: CASSLDSGTSTDTQYF. CDR3 nucleotide sequence: TGCGCCAGCAGCCTCGATAGCGGGACAAGCACAGATACGCAGTATTTT. V gene TRBV5-1 combines with J gene TRBJ2-3; TRBD2 agrees at 8 bases. The CDR3 totals 16 residues. V was clipped by 4 bases and J by 0 bases; unmatched bases: 7. Germline V gene data show CDR1 as SGHRS and CDR2 as YFSETQ.

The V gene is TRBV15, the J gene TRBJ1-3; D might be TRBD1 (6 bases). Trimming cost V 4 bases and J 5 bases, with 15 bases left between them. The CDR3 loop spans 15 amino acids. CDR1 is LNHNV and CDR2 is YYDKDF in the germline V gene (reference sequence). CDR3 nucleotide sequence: TGTGCCACCAGCACCGCCGGGACACAAAGAAACACCATATATTTT. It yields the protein CATSTAGTQRNTIYF.